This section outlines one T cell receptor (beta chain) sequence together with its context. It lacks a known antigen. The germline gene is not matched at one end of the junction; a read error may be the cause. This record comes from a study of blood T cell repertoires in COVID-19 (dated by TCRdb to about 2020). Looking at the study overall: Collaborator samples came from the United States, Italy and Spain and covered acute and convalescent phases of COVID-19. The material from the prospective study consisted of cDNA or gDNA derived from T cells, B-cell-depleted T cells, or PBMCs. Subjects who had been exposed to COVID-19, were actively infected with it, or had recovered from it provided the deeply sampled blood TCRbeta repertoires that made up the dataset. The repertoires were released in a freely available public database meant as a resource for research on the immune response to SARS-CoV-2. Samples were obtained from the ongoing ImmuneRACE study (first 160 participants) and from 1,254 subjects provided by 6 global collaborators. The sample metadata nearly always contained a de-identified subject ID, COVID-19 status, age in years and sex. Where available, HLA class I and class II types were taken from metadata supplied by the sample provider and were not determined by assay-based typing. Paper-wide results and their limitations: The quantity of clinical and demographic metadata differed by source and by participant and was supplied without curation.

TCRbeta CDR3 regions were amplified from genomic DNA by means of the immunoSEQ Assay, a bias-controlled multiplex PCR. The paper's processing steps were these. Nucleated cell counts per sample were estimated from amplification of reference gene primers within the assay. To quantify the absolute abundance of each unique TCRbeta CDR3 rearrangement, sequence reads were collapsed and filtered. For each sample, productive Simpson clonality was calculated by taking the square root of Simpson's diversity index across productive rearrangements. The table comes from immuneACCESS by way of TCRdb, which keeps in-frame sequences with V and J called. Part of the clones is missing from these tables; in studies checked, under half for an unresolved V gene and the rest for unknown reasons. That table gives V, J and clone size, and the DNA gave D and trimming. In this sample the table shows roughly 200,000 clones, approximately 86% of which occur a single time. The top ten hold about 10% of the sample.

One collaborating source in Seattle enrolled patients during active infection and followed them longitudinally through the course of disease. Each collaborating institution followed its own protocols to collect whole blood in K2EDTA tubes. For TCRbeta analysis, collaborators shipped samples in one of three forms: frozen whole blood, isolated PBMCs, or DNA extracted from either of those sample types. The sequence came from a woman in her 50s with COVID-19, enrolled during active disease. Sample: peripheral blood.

DNA sequence: TGCAGCGTGGAAGGTTCGGGACAGGGGATATATGAGCAGTTCTTC. It is translated as CSVEGSGQGIYEQFF. The rearrangement joined TRBV29-1 to TRBJ2-1; 10 central nucleotides agree with TRBD1. As encoded in the germline V gene, CDR1 is SQVTM while CDR2 is ANQGSEA. There are 15 amino acids in the CDR3, from cysteine to phenylalanine inclusive. The retained sequence is limited to the CDR3, 45 bases, with the frame set at the first base.